The 16 T cell receptor beta chains below come from one sample, sequenced in a study of shared clonotypes between healthy human individuals. Sequenced by immunoSEQ multiplex PCR; TCRdb stores in-frame clones only, minus some. This table holds roughly 380,000 clones, just over 95% found once. The sample comprised memory CD8+ T cells sorted from blood. Subset of the sample: CD45RO+ cells pooled with CCR7-negative TemRA cells. These receptors were collected from a man younger than 40 in good health.

This chain uses TRBV5-1 with TRBJ2-2; 7 positions match TRBD2. CDR3 length equals 14 residues. CDR1 SGHRS and CDR2 YFSETQ come from the germline V gene. CDR3 protein: CATGSGIETGELFF. The CDR3 region has the DNA TGCGCAACGGGAAGCGGGATAGAAACCGGGGAGCTGTTTTTT.

The V gene is TRBV5-6, the J gene TRBJ2-7, with TRBD2 matching over 7 bases. Germline CDR1 SGHDT, CDR2 YYEEEE. Losses at the gene ends were 3 bases for V and 0 bases for J; bases not matched to a gene: 3. The CDR3 totals 14 residues. CDR3 residues: CASSYRDYSYEQYF. The CDR3 region has the DNA TGTGCCAGCAGCTACCGGGACTACTCCTACGAGCAGTACTTC.

The rearrangement links TRBV6-6 to TRBJ2-1; D gene ambiguous. The CDR3 contains 13 residues. Germline CDR1 MNHNY, CDR2 SVGAGI (reference sequence). The V gene lost 3 bases and the J gene lost 7 bases, with 10 bases spanning the gap. CDR3: CASSYRSSNEQFF. CDR3 coding DNA: TGTGCCAGCAGTTATAGGTCGTCGAATGAGCAGTTCTTC.

The chain recombines TRBV4-1 with TRBJ2-2, with no clear D. V was cut by 1 base and J by 4 bases, with 10 bases left in between. CDR3 length equals 15 residues. Germline CDR1 is MGHRA and CDR2 is YSYEKL. Written as DNA, the CDR3 is TGCGCCAGCAGCCAAGGTGATAGTACCACCGGGGAGCTGTTTTTT. As protein: CASSQGDSTTGELFF.

This clone occurred once. This chain connects TRBV10-3 to TRBJ1-2; D unresolved. This CDR3 has 12 residues. CDR1 is ENHRY and CDR2 is SYGVKD in the germline V gene. Trimming stripped 8 bases from V and 6 bases from J, with 13 bases between. This CDR3 is CAIYDGSHGYTF. DNA of the CDR3: TGTGCCATCTACGACGGCTCCCATGGCTACACCTTC.

V and J are TRBV30 and TRBJ2-7; no reliable D call. Trimming took 3 bases from V and 0 from J, leaving 6 bases between them. The CDR3 consists of 12 residues. Germline lookup yields CDR1 GTSNPN and CDR2 SVGIG (reference sequence). The CDR3 DNA sequence: TGTGCCTGGAGAGATATCTCCTACGAGCAGTACTTC. Encoded protein: CAWRDISYEQYF.

The chain employs TRBV13 and TRBJ1-2; 8 positions match TRBD1. The CDR3 is made up of 13 amino acids. Looked up from germline, CDR1 is PRHDT and CDR2 is FYEKMQ (reference sequence). Trimming removed 5 bases from V and 1 base from J; junction bases left unmatched: 0. Here the CDR3 DNA reads TGTGCCAGCAGCGGACAGGGTAACTATGGCTACACCTTC. This gives the protein CASSGQGNYGYTF.

V is TRBV28 and J is TRBJ1-2; 7 bases map to TRBD1. Germline loops: CDR1 MDHEN, CDR2 SYDVKM. V trimming: 6 bases; J trimming: 4 bases; junction bases outside the gene matches: 8. The length of the CDR3 is 14 residues. The DNA for the CDR3 is TGTGCCAGCAGCCTCCGGGACAGACTCTATGGCTACACCTTC. This codes for CASSLRDRLYGYTF.

On this clone itself: Other DNA sequences in the same sample also yield this CDR3. This chain joins TRBV20-1 and TRBJ1-1; no reliable D call. The CDR3 runs to 11 residues. CDR1 is DFQATT and CDR2 is SNEGSKA in the germline V gene (reference sequence). V gave up 6 bases and J gave up 0 bases, with 5 bases separating them. CDR3 residues: CSARLNTEAFF. Here the CDR3 DNA reads TGCAGTGCGAGATTGAACACTGAAGCTTTCTTT.

The CDR3 is CASSVFTGTLNTGELFF. The DNA for the CDR3 is TGTGCCAGCAGTGTTTTTACCGGGACTCTGAACACCGGGGAGCTGTTTTTT. The chain uses TRBV6-1 and TRBJ2-2; perhaps TRBD2 as D (6 bases). V dropped 4 bases and J dropped 1 base, with 16 bases sitting between them. The CDR3 loop spans 17 amino acids. CDR1 is MNHNS and CDR2 is SASEGT in the germline V gene.

The chain carries TRBV5-1 and TRBJ2-5; 7 bases are shared with TRBD2. The germline gives CDR1 SGHRS, CDR2 YFSETQ. The CDR3 sequence is 15 residues long. With 0 bases clipped from V and 9 bases from J, the junction kept 11 bases outside the gene matches. This CDR3 reads CASSLESGGRRSQYF. The DNA of the CDR3 is TGCGCCAGCAGCTTGGAGTCGGGGGGACGGCGGTCCCAGTACTTC.

The sample holds one count of this clone. V gene TRBV2 combines with J gene TRBJ2-1, with D perhaps TRBD2 (5 bases). V was clipped by 8 bases and J by 5 bases, with 13 bases between them. The CDR3 loop spans 13 amino acids. The germline CDR1 and CDR2 sequences are SNHLY and FYNNEI. The CDR3 sequence is CASGGGANNEQFF. The DNA of the CDR3 is TGTGCCAGCGGAGGAGGAGCGAACAATGAGCAGTTCTTC.

The rearrangement joins TRBV28 to TRBJ2-7; 8 bases are a match to TRBD2. Germline V gene sequence: CDR1 MDHEN, CDR2 SYDVKM. CDR3 length: 15 amino acids. V was pared by 5 bases and J by 2 bases, with 8 bases of the junction left unmatched. This CDR3 is CASSRLAQNPYEQYF. The CDR3 coding sequence is TGTGCCAGCAGTCGACTAGCGCAAAACCCCTACGAGCAGTACTTC.

V is TRBV11-2 and J is TRBJ2-5; D possibly corresponds to TRBD1 (8 bases). V lost 5 bases and J lost 5, with 21 bases in between. The CDR3 contains 16 residues. In germline, CDR1 is SGHAT, CDR2 FQNNGV. In nucleotides, the CDR3 is TGTGCCAGCAGCCCAGCATCCAACAGGGGGGGTGAGACCCAGTACTTC. It encodes CASSPASNRGGETQYF.

This clone was seen once. V gene TRBV2 combines with J gene TRBJ2-1, with TRBD2 as a possible D gene (6 bases). In germline, CDR1 is SNHLY, CDR2 FYNNEI. The CDR3 is 18 residues long. V was shortened by 8 bases and J by 0 bases, with 23 bases between the two germline ends. The CDR3 sequence is CASGSGLRLDSSYNEQFF. DNA for the CDR3: TGTGCCAGCGGGTCGGGACTTAGGCTTGACTCCTCCTACAATGAGCAGTTCTTC.

The CDR3: CASSFLSGQGYSNQPQHF. The CDR3 DNA sequence: TGTGCCAGCAGTTTTTTGTCGGGACAGGGATATAGCAATCAGCCCCAGCATTTT. The gene calls are TRBV28 and TRBJ1-5; 9 positions match TRBD1. After removal of 3 bases from V and 0 bases from J, the junction contained 9 bases not matched to a gene. The CDR3 runs 18 residues. Looked up from germline, CDR1 is MDHEN and CDR2 is SYDVKM.